Below are 27 T cell receptor beta chains sequenced from a single sample in a study of blood T cell repertoires in COVID-19. The assay was immunoSEQ multiplex PCR, and TCRdb's table has in-frame clones only and misses some. The sample has about 140,000 clones, 88% seen once. Sequencing was performed on peripheral blood. Every receptor here comes from a human donor with COVID-19, enrolled during active disease. The donor label of this sample is uncertain.

CDR3 sequence: CASSLDPRQSYYEQYF. Here the CDR3 DNA reads TGCGCCAGCAGCTTGGATCCCAGACAGTCTTACTACGAGCAGTACTTC. The chain carries TRBV5-1 and TRBJ2-7; D possibly corresponds to TRBD1 (5 bases). V was clipped by 0 bases and J by 3 bases, with 16 bases between them. The CDR3 consists of 16 residues. Germline V gene lookup returns CDR1 SGHRS and CDR2 YFSETQ.

The chain employs TRBV30 and TRBJ1-5; 9 bases fit TRBD1. V lost 2 bases to trimming and J lost 7 bases; unmatched junction nucleotides: 3. Germline CDR1 and CDR2: GTSNPN and SVGIG (reference sequence). The CDR3 has 13 residues. This CDR3 reads CAWSMTGGQPQHF. The CDR3 nucleotides are TGTGCCTGGAGTATGACAGGGGGACAGCCCCAGCATTTT.

The V gene is TRBV29-1, the J gene TRBJ1-2, with 7 bases fitting TRBD1. Germline trimming cut 7 bases from V and 4 bases from J; bases unmatched to any gene: 6. Germline CDR1 reads SQVTM; CDR2 reads ANQGSEA. The CDR3 loop spans 12 amino acids. The CDR3 loop reads CSALTGAYGYTF. CDR3 bases: TGCAGCGCATTAACAGGGGCCTATGGCTACACCTTC.

The V and J genes are TRBV29-1 and TRBJ1-5; D gene uncertain. CDR1 is SQVTM, CDR2 ANQGSEA, per germline. Trimming took off 4 bases at V and 4 bases at J, with 8 bases between the two ends. The CDR3 contains 12 residues. CDR3 DNA sequence: TGCAGCGTTGGCACAGTTAATCAGCCCCAGCATTTT. This codes for CSVGTVNQPQHF.

This clone was recorded only once. The V call is TRBV5-1, the J call TRBJ1-1; maybe TRBD1 (6 bases). Germline lookup yields CDR1 SGHRS and CDR2 YFSETQ. Trimming removed 0 bases from V and 2 bases from J, with 20 bases in between. This CDR3 is built from 18 residues. CDR3 bases: TGCGCCAGCAGCTTGGGCCCCGCGCGACAGGCGGGTAACACTGAAGCTTTCTTT. It encodes CASSLGPARQAGNTEAFF.

This clone was detected only a few times. The V call is TRBV10-3, the J call TRBJ1-5; possible D gene TRBD1, 6 bases. From germline, CDR1 is ENHRY and CDR2 SYGVKD. The CDR3 is 13 residues long. V lost 4 bases and J 9 bases, leaving 13 bases between the germline ends. This chain's CDR3 is CAISGTDLSPQHF. The CDR3 DNA is TGTGCCATCAGTGGGACAGATTTATCGCCCCAGCATTTT.

Turning to this clone: Mismatch with germline at one junction end may stem from a read error. V is TRBV6-1 and J is TRBJ2-1, with 9 bases identical to TRBD2. This CDR3 spans 12 amino acids. Germline V lookup: CDR1 MNHNS, CDR2 SASEGT. CDR3 amino acids: CASSELRGGHVF. The DNA of the CDR3 is TGTGCCAGCAGTGAACTGCGGGGGGGGCACGTCTTC.

The chain employs TRBV19 and TRBJ1-5; TRBD1 agrees at 9 bases. Unmatched junction bases numbered 11, after V lost 6 bases and J lost 8 bases. The CDR3 is made up of 15 amino acids. Germline V gives CDR1 LNHDA, CDR2 SQIVND (reference sequence). The CDR3 region is CASSETTGGSEPQHF. The CDR3 nucleotides read TGTGCCAGTAGCGAAACGACAGGGGGATCTGAGCCCCAGCATTTT.

This sequence joins TRBV7-9 and TRBJ2-7; TRBD1 agrees at 9 bases. Germline CDR1 is SEHNR and CDR2 is FQNEAQ (reference sequence). After removal of 5 bases from V and 2 bases from J, the junction contained 10 bases not matched to a gene. This CDR3 spans 16 amino acids. CDR3 DNA sequence: TGTGCCAGCAGCCCAGACCGGACAGGGGAGGCCTACGAGCAGTACTTC. Translation gives CASSPDRTGEAYEQYF.

The genes are TRBV28 and TRBJ1-2; TRBD1 agrees at 8 bases. J gave up 5 bases and V 4 bases, and 9 bases lay outside the gene matches. CDR3 length: 15 residues. Looked up from germline, CDR1 is MDHEN and CDR2 is SYDVKM. The CDR3 here is CASSSPTGAGYGYTF. The CDR3 nucleotides read TGTGCCAGCAGTTCCCCGACAGGGGCAGGATATGGCTACACCTTC.

This clone was observed a single time. This chain uses TRBV7-8 with TRBJ1-4; TRBD1 aligns across 8 bases. In germline, CDR1 is SGHVS, CDR2 FQNEAQ. J gave up 4 bases and V 3 bases, and 7 bases lay outside the gene matches. The CDR3 has 16 amino acids. The CDR3 region has the DNA TGTGCCAGCAGCTTTAGCGTGGGACAGGTTAATGAAAAACTGTTTTTT. Its translation is CASSFSVGQVNEKLFF. Full variable domain (outside the CDR3, taken from reference TRBV7-8 and TRBJ1-4): GAGVSQSPRYKVAKRGQDVALRCDPISGHVSLFWYQQALGQGPEFLTYFQNEAQLDKSGLPSDRFFAERPEGSVSTLKIQRTQQEDSAVYLCASSFSVGQVNEKLFFGSGTQLSVL.

The chain links TRBV5-6 to TRBJ1-4; TRBD1 aligns across 10 bases. V gave up 7 bases and J gave up 8 bases; unmatched junction bases: 8. Germline V gene lookup returns CDR1 SGHDT and CDR2 YYEEEE. The CDR3 runs 14 residues. CDR3: CASGTGEVREKLFF. DNA for the CDR3: TGTGCCAGCGGGACAGGGGAGGTGAGAGAAAAACTGTTTTTT.

The gene calls are TRBV4-1 and TRBJ2-5; D perhaps matches TRBD1 (5 bases). The CDR3 is 13 amino acids. The V gene's germline CDR1 is MGHRA and CDR2 YSYEKL. Trimming took 5 bases from V and 1 from J, leaving 8 bases between them. The CDR3 nucleotides are TGCGCCAGCAGCTTAGGGGCCCAAGAGACCCAGTACTTC. Translation gives CASSLGAQETQYF.

A word on this clone: At one boundary the junction diverges from the germline segment, which might be a read error. The chain carries TRBV7-7 and TRBJ2-5; D may be TRBD1 (6 bases). The CDR3 is made up of 16 amino acids. Germline V lookup: CDR1 SSHAT, CDR2 FNYEAQ (reference sequence). The CDR3 nucleotides are TGTGCTAGCAGCTTAGGGCGAGGGGGTGGGCAAGAGACCCAGTACTTC. Its protein is CASSLGRGGGQETQYF.

The J gene is TRBJ1-1, the V gene TRBV11-2, with 7 bases matching TRBD1. This CDR3 has 13 amino acids. With 5 bases clipped from V and 4 bases from J, the junction kept 4 bases outside the gene matches. CDR1 and CDR2 from the germline V gene are SGHAT and FQNNGV. The CDR3 bases are TGTGCCAGCAGCATAGGGACAGCCACTGAAGCTTTCTTT. Its protein is CASSIGTATEAFF.

The chain's CDR3 is CASSLQGGNTEAFF. CDR3 in DNA: TGTGCCAGCAGCTTACAGGGTGGAAACACTGAAGCTTTCTTT. The chain is built from TRBV7-9 and TRBJ1-1; D possibly corresponds to TRBD1 (5 bases). The CDR3 is 14 residues long. Germline CDR1 SEHNR, CDR2 FQNEAQ (reference sequence). Trimming cost V 2 bases and J 2 bases, with 9 bases left between them.

This chain connects TRBV5-4 to TRBJ2-7, with TRBD2 as a possible D gene (6 bases). Germline CDR1 and CDR2: SGHNT and YYREEE (reference sequence). The CDR3 runs to 15 residues. Trimming shortened V by 0 bases and J by 0 bases, and 10 bases separated the two germline ends. The CDR3 nucleotides read TGTGCCAGCAGCTTGGGCGGGGCAAGCTCCTACGAGCAGTACTTC. Translation gives CASSLGGASSYEQYF.

The chain combines TRBV5-1 with TRBJ1-4; 12 positions agree with TRBD1. Germline loops: CDR1 SGHRS, CDR2 YFSETQ. J was trimmed by 10 bases and V by 2 bases; bases with no gene match: 12. The CDR3 consists of 17 residues. In nucleotides, the CDR3 is TGCGCCAGCAGCTTACTGGGACAGGGGGCGCAGGTCGGAAAACTGTTTTTT. It specifies CASSLLGQGAQVGKLFF.

This sequence joins TRBV5-1 and TRBJ2-4; the match to TRBD1 covers 7 bases. Germline assignment: CDR1 SGHRS and CDR2 YFSETQ. This CDR3 has 15 residues. J gave up 8 bases and V 2 bases, and 10 bases lay outside the gene matches. The CDR3 region is CASSFETGAVDIQYF. The CDR3 DNA sequence: TGCGCCAGCAGCTTTGAAACAGGGGCCGTTGACATTCAGTACTTC.

This sequence joins TRBV5-4 and TRBJ2-2; TRBD1 agrees at 9 bases. Unmatched junction bases numbered 5, after V lost 4 bases and J lost 4 bases. This CDR3 is built from 15 residues. In germline, CDR1 is SGHNT, CDR2 YYREEE (reference sequence). CDR3: CASSGGQGGTGELFF. As DNA, the CDR3 is TGTGCCAGCAGCGGGGGACAGGGAGGCACCGGGGAGCTGTTTTTT.

In its sample, this clone was seen once. The genes are TRBV7-9 and TRBJ2-1; 7 nucleotides agree with TRBD2. CDR3 length equals 16 residues. Germline V gene data show CDR1 as SEHNR and CDR2 as FQNEAQ (reference sequence). Trimming at V came to 8 bases and at J to 4 bases, leaving 14 bases not matched to a gene. The DNA for the CDR3 is TGTGCCAGCGGTGTGACCGGGACTAACACTTACAATGAGCAGTTCTTC. Translation gives CASGVTGTNTYNEQFF.

This chain connects TRBV5-6 to TRBJ1-4, with 9 nucleotides matching TRBD1. The CDR3 is 16 residues long. J gave up 5 bases and V 0 bases, and 5 bases lay outside the gene matches. The germline gives CDR1 SGHDT, CDR2 YYEEEE. Written as DNA, the CDR3 is TGTGCCAGCAGCTTGGGGAACAGGGGGCAGAATGAAAAACTGTTTTTT. Amino acid sequence: CASSLGNRGQNEKLFF. The full variable domain, completed using reference TRBV5-6 and TRBJ1-4, is DAGVTQSPTHLIKTRGQQVTLRCSPKSGHDTVSWYQQALGQGPQFIFQYYEEEERQRGNFPDRFSGHQFPNYSSELNVNALLLGDSALYLCASSLGNRGQNEKLFFGSGTQLSVL.

Concerning this clone: At one of its ends the junction is not consistent with the germline gene, which may arise from a read error. V and J are TRBV27 and TRBJ2-3, with 8 nucleotides matching TRBD1. The V gene's germline CDR1 is MNHEY and CDR2 SMNVEV (reference sequence). The CDR3 totals 15 residues. CDR3 in amino acids: CASSFSAGGTDTQYF. CDR3 nucleotides: TGTGCCAGCAGTTTTTCGGCAGGGGGCACGGATACGCAGTATTTT.

This chain connects TRBV7-9 to TRBJ2-7; 8 nucleotides agree with TRBD1. The CDR3 totals 14 residues. The germline V gene encodes CDR1 SEHNR and CDR2 FQNEAQ (reference sequence). The V and J ends lost 1 base and 9 bases, in that order; junction bases with no gene match: 8. CDR3 in amino acids: CASSLGTGPTSQYF. The CDR3 nucleotides are TGTGCCAGCAGCTTAGGGACAGGGCCCACGTCGCAGTACTTC.

The CDR3 nucleotides are TGCAGCGTCTGGGGGGGGGCCTACAATGAGCAGTTCTTC. This encodes CSVWGGAYNEQFF. The chain combines TRBV29-1 with TRBJ2-1; 7 bases match TRBD2. From germline, CDR1 is SQVTM and CDR2 ANQGSEA. V shed 6 bases and J 2 bases; nucleotides not matched to a gene: 4. This CDR3 is 13 amino acids long.

The V gene is TRBV2, the J gene TRBJ2-7, with 12 bases aligning to TRBD1. CDR1 is SNHLY, CDR2 FYNNEI, per germline. CDR3 size: 14 residues. The V and J ends lost 8 bases and 6 bases, in that order; junction bases with no gene match: 8. The CDR3: CASLPGTGGGEQYF. For the CDR3, the DNA is TGTGCCAGCCTCCCCGGGACAGGGGGCGGCGAGCAGTACTTC.

CDR3 region: CASSLAGGTGHQPQHF. DNA of the CDR3: TGCGCCAGCAGCCTAGCAGGGGGGACCGGGCATCAGCCCCAGCATTTT. This sequence joins TRBV4-1 and TRBJ1-5; 7 nucleotides align to TRBD1. CDR1 is MGHRA and CDR2 is YSYEKL in the germline V gene. Unmatched junction bases numbered 11, after V lost 4 bases and J lost 5 bases. The CDR3 has 16 residues.